These T cell receptor beta chains were read from a single sample in a study of human T cells and chemical hapten exposure. TCRdb reprocessed the RACE reads with MiXCR, giving one entry per CDR3 protein. Of around 100,000 distinct CDR3 sequences in the sample, approximately 11% are singletons; the top ten hold under 4.5%. The sequenced sample was whole blood, obtained in connection with sensitization to the hapten diphenylcyclopropenone (DPC). The receptors originated from a woman aged 40 to 50 with alopecia areata. Some clones in this sample may be carry-over from other donors' samples. CDR3s include the opening cysteine and the closing phenylalanine or tryptophan. The D gene is left open where the match is weak. Only some rows state a clone size, as once, few, many or a class for expanded clones.

D gene: .; clone size: many; V gene: TRBV6-6; J gene: TRBJ1-3; CDR3 protein: CATQSSGNTIYF; CDR3 DNA: TGTGCCACCCAGAGCTCTGGAAACACCATATATTTT
D gene: TRBD1; clone size: .; V gene: TRBV5-4; J gene: TRBJ2-2; CDR3 protein: CASRSTGRTGELFF; CDR3 DNA: TGTGCCAGCAGGTCGACAGGGCGGACCGGGGAGCTGTTTTTT
D gene: .; clone size: few; V gene: TRBV18; J gene: TRBJ2-5; CDR3 protein: CASTQGKGGETQYF; CDR3 DNA: TGTGCCAGCACCCAGGGGAAAGGAGGCGAGACCCAGTACTTC
D gene: .; clone size: .; V gene: TRBV23-1; J gene: TRBJ2-7; CDR3 protein: CASSHLNQTNEQYF; CDR3 DNA: TGCGCCAGCAGTCACCTTAACCAGACCAACGAGCAGTACTTC
D gene: TRBD2; clone size: .; V gene: TRBV2; J gene: TRBJ2-7; CDR3 protein: CAVSGGREYEQYF; CDR3 DNA: TGTGCCGTATCGGGCGGGAGGGAGTACGAGCAGTACTTC
D gene: .; clone size: .; V gene: TRBV2; J gene: TRBJ2-7; CDR3 protein: CASSQRGVYEQYF; CDR3 DNA: TGTGCCAGCAGTCAACGGGGTGTGTACGAGCAGTACTTC
D gene: TRBD2; clone size: few; V gene: TRBV7-2; J gene: TRBJ2-3; CDR3 protein: CASSRTSGGAPDTQYF; CDR3 DNA: TGTGCCAGCAGCAGAACTAGCGGGGGGGCCCCAGATACGCAGTATTTT
D gene: .; clone size: .; V gene: TRBV6-5; J gene: TRBJ1-6; CDR3 protein: CASSYSRGKSSYNSPLHF; CDR3 DNA: TGTGCCAGCAGTTACTCCAGGGGAAAGAGCTCCTATAATTCACCCCTCCACTTT
D gene: TRBD2; clone size: few; V gene: TRBV20-1; J gene: TRBJ2-5; CDR3 protein: CSAATGGALETQYF; CDR3 DNA: TGCAGTGCTGCCACCGGGGGGGCCCTGGAGACCCAGTACTTC
D gene: TRBD2; clone size: .; V gene: TRBV27; J gene: TRBJ2-5; CDR3 protein: CASSSTRASGQETQYF; CDR3 DNA: TGTGCCAGCAGTTCGACCCGGGCTAGCGGCCAAGAGACCCAGTACTTC
D gene: .; clone size: .; V gene: TRBV4-3; J gene: TRBJ2-6; CDR3 protein: CASRSNAQGPGANVLTF; CDR3 DNA: TGCGCCAGCAGGTCAAACGCTCAGGGCCCTGGGGCCAACGTCCTGACTTTC
D gene: .; clone size: few; V gene: TRBV6-1; J gene: TRBJ1-5; CDR3 protein: CASSNPGPQPQHF; CDR3 DNA: TGTGCCAGCAGTAACCCAGGGCCGCAGCCCCAGCATTTT
D gene: .; clone size: .; V gene: TRBV7-2; J gene: TRBJ1-6; CDR3 protein: CASSLSPLVDSPLHF; CDR3 DNA: TGTGCCAGCAGCTTAAGTCCGCTTGTGGATTCACCCCTCCACTTT
D gene: .; clone size: .; V gene: TRBV30; J gene: TRBJ2-7; CDR3 protein: CAWSPFPGAYEQYF; CDR3 DNA: TGTGCCTGGAGTCCCTTTCCAGGGGCCTACGAGCAGTACTTC
D gene: .; clone size: few; V gene: TRBV28; J gene: TRBJ2-4; CDR3 protein: CASSPPGAAKNIQYF; CDR3 DNA: TGTGCCAGCAGCCCCCCGGGGGCCGCCAAAAACATTCAGTACTTC
D gene: .; clone size: few; V gene: TRBV5-6; J gene: TRBJ2-7; CDR3 protein: CASSLGRRGEQYF; CDR3 DNA: TGTGCCAGCAGCTTAGGGCGAAGGGGAGAGCAGTACTTC
D gene: .; clone size: .; V gene: TRBV10-2; J gene: TRBJ1-1; CDR3 protein: CASSDRASSEAFF; CDR3 DNA: TGCGCCAGCAGTGACAGGGCTTCGTCTGAAGCTTTCTTT
D gene: .; clone size: .; V gene: TRBV20-1; J gene: TRBJ1-5; CDR3 protein: CSALTRGFGQPQHF; CDR3 DNA: TGCAGTGCCCTCACGAGGGGATTCGGTCAGCCCCAGCATTTT
D gene: .; clone size: .; V gene: TRBV7-2; J gene: TRBJ1-1; CDR3 protein: CASSLVYSTEAFF; CDR3 DNA: TGTGCCAGCAGCTTAGTTTATAGCACTGAAGCTTTCTTT
D gene: .; clone size: few; V gene: TRBV30; J gene: TRBJ2-5; CDR3 protein: CAWKGPQETQYF; CDR3 DNA: TGTGCCTGGAAGGGACCACAAGAGACCCAGTACTTC
D gene: .; clone size: many; V gene: TRBV7-2; J gene: TRBJ2-1; CDR3 protein: CASSPDSGFYNEQFF; CDR3 DNA: TGTGCCAGCAGCCCGGACAGCGGATTCTACAATGAGCAGTTCTTC
D gene: TRBD2; clone size: few; V gene: TRBV9; J gene: TRBJ2-2; CDR3 protein: CASSQGTSVPMLYTGELFF; CDR3 DNA: TGTGCCAGCAGCCAGGGGACTAGCGTTCCTATGCTGTACACCGGGGAGCTGTTTTTT
D gene: TRBD1; clone size: many; V gene: TRBV7-2; J gene: TRBJ1-6; CDR3 protein: CASSSSPTGGASPLHF; CDR3 DNA: TGTGCCAGCAGCTCTTCTCCCACAGGGGGCGCCTCACCCCTCCACTTT
D gene: .; clone size: few; V gene: TRBV10-3; J gene: TRBJ2-3; CDR3 protein: CAISGAGTTPSTDTQYF; CDR3 DNA: TGTGCCATCAGTGGGGCGGGAACTACCCCTAGCACAGATACGCAGTATTTT
D gene: TRBD1; clone size: .; V gene: TRBV6-2/TRBV6-3; J gene: TRBJ1-1; CDR3 protein: CASSLNRGQTGTEAFF; CDR3 DNA: TGTGCCAGCAGTTTGAACAGGGGCCAAACCGGCACTGAAGCTTTCTTT
D gene: TRBD1; clone size: .; V gene: TRBV19; J gene: TRBJ1-5; CDR3 protein: CASTPGQALGGQPQHF; CDR3 DNA: TGTGCCAGTACCCCCGGACAGGCCCTCGGGGGTCAGCCCCAGCATTTT
D gene: TRBD1; clone size: .; V gene: TRBV6-5; J gene: TRBJ1-1; CDR3 protein: CASSFRQGGNTEAFF; CDR3 DNA: TGTGCCAGCAGTTTTCGACAGGGAGGAAACACTGAAGCTTTCTTT
D gene: .; clone size: few; V gene: TRBV7-6; J gene: TRBJ2-2; CDR3 protein: CASSIESDTGELFF; CDR3 DNA: TGTGCCAGCAGCATAGAGTCCGACACCGGGGAGCTGTTTTTT
D gene: .; clone size: .; V gene: TRBV6-2/TRBV6-3; J gene: TRBJ1-1; CDR3 protein: CASSFGPGITEAFF; CDR3 DNA: TGTGCCAGCAGTTTTGGGCCGGGTATCACTGAAGCTTTCTTT
D gene: TRBD1; clone size: few; V gene: TRBV3-1; J gene: TRBJ1-2; CDR3 protein: CASSQQGALPGYTF; CDR3 DNA: TGTGCCAGCAGCCAACAGGGGGCTCTGCCAGGCTACACCTTC
D gene: .; clone size: many; V gene: TRBV5-1; J gene: TRBJ2-7; CDR3 protein: CASRPAPKAHEQYF; CDR3 DNA: TGCGCCAGCAGACCGGCACCCAAGGCCCACGAGCAGTACTTC
D gene: TRBD1; clone size: few; V gene: TRBV7-9; J gene: TRBJ1-6; CDR3 protein: CASSPGDRAHSPLHF; CDR3 DNA: TGTGCCAGCAGCCCTGGGGACAGGGCACATTCACCCCTCCATTTT
D gene: .; clone size: .; V gene: TRBV6-5; J gene: TRBJ2-3; CDR3 protein: CASSYSRVAVDTQYF; CDR3 DNA: TGTGCCAGCAGTTACTCGAGAGTAGCGGTCGATACGCAGTATTTT
D gene: .; clone size: .; V gene: TRBV18; J gene: TRBJ2-4; CDR3 protein: CASSPGDSMYF; CDR3 DNA: TGTGCCAGCTCACCCGGCGACTCAATGTACTTC
D gene: TRBD1; clone size: few; V gene: TRBV7-2; J gene: TRBJ2-7; CDR3 protein: CASSLTGTPYEQYF; CDR3 DNA: TGTGCCAGCAGCTTGACAGGGACCCCCTACGAGCAGTACTTC
D gene: .; clone size: many; V gene: TRBV29-1; J gene: TRBJ2-1; CDR3 protein: CSVEDRRGGEQFF; CDR3 DNA: TGCAGCGTTGAAGATCGTCGGGGCGGTGAGCAGTTCTTC
D gene: TRBD2; clone size: many; V gene: TRBV3-1; J gene: TRBJ2-1; CDR3 protein: CASSQDVGGLAGGPSNEQFF; CDR3 DNA: TGTGCCAGCAGCCAAGATGTCGGGGGACTAGCGGGAGGCCCCTCCAATGAGCAGTTCTTC
D gene: .; clone size: many; V gene: TRBV19; J gene: TRBJ2-7; CDR3 protein: CASSSNVAVLSSYEQYF; CDR3 DNA: TGTGCCAGTAGTTCCAACGTAGCGGTCCTGAGCTCCTACGAGCAGTACTTC
D gene: TRBD2; clone size: many; V gene: TRBV5-6; J gene: TRBJ2-1; CDR3 protein: CASRALGGNEQFF; CDR3 DNA: TGTGCCAGCAGGGCATTGGGAGGGAATGAGCAGTTCTTC
D gene: TRBD1; clone size: many; V gene: TRBV10-3; J gene: TRBJ2-2; CDR3 protein: CACTGVSGAGGELFF; CDR3 DNA: TGTGCCTGCACAGGGGTGTCAGGGGCCGGCGGGGAGCTGTTTTTT
D gene: .; clone size: .; V gene: TRBV4-3; J gene: TRBJ1-2; CDR3 protein: CASSHGDGQGTGYTF; CDR3 DNA: TGCGCCAGCAGCCACGGGGACGGGCAGGGGACTGGCTACACCTTC